Included here is one T cell receptor (beta chain) sequence, with context. No antigen is known for it. The data are from a study of Ad26.COV2.S vaccination and SARS-CoV-2 variants. Overall study: Among those in the COV1001 Ad26.COV2.S trial arm was the donor. Study-wide results and limits: Vaccinees showed greater spike-specific TCR breadth than placebo recipients. Researchers cautioned that TCR breadth and depth analyses may have underestimated total T cell responses.

The CDR3 extends over 13 amino acids. Deletions cut 1 base from V and 8 bases from J, with 6 bases between. CDR1 is KGHSH, CDR2 LQKENI, per germline. Treatment in this sample: roughly 18 received Ad26.COV2.S at low or high dose, single or two shots; 5 received placebo; per-sample allocation not given. Day 63 following the first vaccine or placebo injection was when the samples were taken. The data were produced by immunoSEQ multiplex PCR, yet TCRdb's version contains in-frame clones alone and is incomplete. The table lists about 350,000 clones, less than 90% of them singletons. The source material was peripheral blood, sampled in a trial of Ad26.COV2.S vaccine versus placebo. The chain uses TRBV18 and TRBJ1-6; D gene unclear. This clonotype was sampled from a person aged 18 to 59 who received the Ad26.COV2.S COVID-19 vaccine or a placebo. In nucleotides, the CDR3 is TGTGCCAGCTCACCACGGGGAGATTCACCCCTCCACTTT. Its translation: CASSPRGDSPLHF.